Following are 24 T cell receptor beta chains from one sample sequenced in a study of control samples from healthy donors and cancer patients. Here immunoSEQ multiplex PCR was the method, and the copy in TCRdb shows in-frame clones only, minus some. The repertoire consists of tens of thousands of clones, with 90% to 95% occurring once and the leading ten covering around 4.7%. Input material: blood. These receptors came from a woman under 30 in good health.

This clone appeared once. This rearrangement joins TRBV27 to TRBJ2-7; no reliable D call. The CDR3 length is 12 residues. CDR1 and CDR2 from the germline V gene are MNHEY and SMNVEV (reference sequence). V shed 9 bases and J shed 1 base, with 10 bases lying between them. CDR3 nucleotide sequence: TGTGCCAGTAGCAGCCAGTCCTACGAGCAGTACTTC. It encodes CASSSQSYEQYF.

The chain is built from TRBV5-8 and TRBJ2-1; TRBD1 aligns across 12 bases. CDR3 size: 10 residues. From germline, CDR1 is SGHTS and CDR2 YDEGEE. The ends lost 4 bases at V and 16 bases at J; junction bases unmatched: 0. The CDR3 sequence: CASSGTGGFF. The CDR3 DNA follows: TGTGCCAGCAGCGGGACAGGGGGCTTCTTC.

This chain joins TRBV19 and TRBJ2-2; 7 positions match TRBD2. The germline CDR1 and CDR2 sequences are LNHDA and SQIVND (reference sequence). With V trimmed by 6 bases and J by 7 bases, 20 bases remained unmatched. The CDR3 contains 18 residues. CDR3 amino acids: CASSHQRTEGGGGGELFF. The CDR3 DNA sequence: TGTGCCAGTAGCCACCAGAGGACGGAGGGAGGCGGGGGCGGGGAGCTGTTTTTT.

CDR3 in DNA: TGTGCCAGCAGCTTAGATCCCGGGACTAAAAGCCTCGAGCAGTACTTC. Translated, it gives CASSLDPGTKSLEQYF. The chain couples TRBV5-4 to TRBJ2-7, with 7 bases aligning to TRBD2. V was clipped by 2 bases and J by 6 bases; unmatched bases: 14. Germline V gene lookup returns CDR1 SGHNT and CDR2 YYREEE (reference sequence). The CDR3 loop spans 16 amino acids.

The gene calls are TRBV28 and TRBJ1-2, with a possible D match to TRBD1 (6 bases). In germline, CDR1 is MDHEN, CDR2 SYDVKM. The CDR3 is 14 residues long. Trimming shortened V by 2 bases and J by 4 bases, and 11 bases separated the two germline ends. The CDR3: CASSLGTRRYGYTF. In DNA form, the CDR3 reads TGTGCCAGCAGTTTAGGGACACGCCGCTATGGCTACACCTTC.

This chain uses TRBV20-1 with TRBJ1-2; D unclear. Germline V gene sequence: CDR1 DFQATT, CDR2 SNEGSKA (reference sequence). Between the trimmed V and J ends, which lost 4 bases and 4 bases, there was a span of 16 bases. The CDR3 is 14 residues long. The CDR3 nucleotides read TGCAGTGCTATTGAGACTGCCAGGTCCTATGGCTACACCTTC. As protein: CSAIETARSYGYTF.

The chain combines TRBV28 with TRBJ1-4, with TRBD1 identical over 8 bases. Trimming cost V 4 bases and J 8 bases; bases outside gene matches: 9. The CDR3 is 15 amino acids. CDR1 MDHEN and CDR2 SYDVKM come from the germline V gene. CDR3 sequence: CASSSRRQGREKLFF. The CDR3 DNA is TGTGCCAGCAGTTCAAGGAGACAGGGGAGGGAAAAACTGTTTTTT.

This chain uses TRBV27 with TRBJ1-1, with a tentative D call TRBD1 (6 bases). CDR1 is MNHEY and CDR2 is SMNVEV in the germline V gene (reference sequence). V lost 4 bases and J 6 bases, leaving 15 bases between the germline ends. This CDR3 contains 14 residues. DNA for the CDR3: TGTGCCAGCAGTTCTTTTCAGGGGAATTCTGAAGCTTTCTTT. It is translated as CASSSFQGNSEAFF.

This clone was seen a single time. J is TRBJ1-2 and V is TRBV7-2; no firm D call. This CDR3 comprises 13 residues. Germline V gives CDR1 SGHTA, CDR2 FQGNSA. The V and J ends lost 2 bases and 2 bases respectively, with 6 bases between them. For the CDR3, the DNA is TGTGCCAGCAGCTTACAAAGCAACTATGGCTACACCTTC. Its protein is CASSLQSNYGYTF.

V and J are TRBV4-2 and TRBJ1-6, with 7 bases aligning to TRBD1. This CDR3 region has 15 residues. Per germline, CDR1 LGHNA and CDR2 YNFKEQ. V was clipped by 3 bases and J by 5 bases; unmatched bases: 4. Here the CDR3 reads CASSQRTGDNSPLHF. CDR3 bases: TGTGCCAGCAGCCAGCGGACAGGCGATAATTCACCCCTCCACTTT.

This chain uses TRBV9 with TRBJ1-1; maybe TRBD1 (6 bases). CDR1 is SGDLS, CDR2 YYNGEE, per germline. CDR3 length: 15 residues. V gave up 3 bases and J gave up 5 bases, with 17 bases separating them. The CDR3: CASSALQGSRTEAFF. The CDR3 DNA reads as TGTGCCAGCAGCGCGCTACAGGGCTCACGGACTGAAGCTTTCTTT.

This chain links TRBV7-8 with TRBJ1-1; the D is unclear. Germline V gene data show CDR1 as SGHVS and CDR2 as FQNEAQ. CDR3 length: 12 amino acids. V gave up 6 bases and J gave up 1 base, with 6 bases separating them. CDR3 residues: CASSSRNTEAFF. CDR3 DNA sequence: TGTGCCAGCAGTAGCCGGAACACTGAAGCTTTCTTT.

The J gene is TRBJ2-1, the V gene TRBV18; 8 bases align to TRBD1. V lost 3 bases, J lost 8 bases, and 0 bases stayed unmatched. CDR3 length: 12 residues. Germline CDR1 is KGHSH and CDR2 is LQKENI. The CDR3 nucleotides are TGTGCCAGCTCACCGACAGGGGATGAGCAGTTCTTC. Amino acids: CASSPTGDEQFF.

In its sample, this clone was seen once. V gene TRBV18 combines with J gene TRBJ1-1, with D uncertain. The CDR3 runs to 14 residues. Germline V gene lookup returns CDR1 KGHSH and CDR2 LQKENI. V was pared by 2 bases and J by 1 base, with 8 bases between. CDR3 in DNA: TGTGCCAGCTCACCAAAGGAGAAGAACACTGAAGCTTTCTTT. Amino acid sequence: CASSPKEKNTEAFF. The complete variable domain, with remaining parts taken from reference TRBV18 and TRBJ1-1, reads NAGVMQNPRHLVRRRGQEARLRCSPMKGHSHVYWYRQLPEEGLKFMVYLQKENIIDESGMPKERFSAEFPKEGPSILRIQQVVRGDSAAYFCASSPKEKNTEAFFGQGTRLTVV.

The J gene is TRBJ2-3, the V gene TRBV5-1; D is ambiguous. Trimming removed 2 bases from V and 2 bases from J, with 6 bases in between. The CDR3 runs to 13 residues. CDR1 and CDR2 (germline): SGHRS, YFSETQ. CDR3 sequence (DNA): TGCGCCAGCAGCTTAGTAGACACAGATACGCAGTATTTT. Translation: CASSLVDTDTQYF.

The rearrangement joins TRBV5-6 to TRBJ1-6; D is unclear. V was pared by 0 bases and J by 5 bases, with 6 bases between. The V gene's germline CDR1 is SGHDT and CDR2 YYEEEE. This CDR3 contains 14 residues. The CDR3 spells CASSLVEDNSPLHF. DNA for the CDR3: TGTGCCAGCAGCTTGGTGGAGGATAATTCACCCCTCCACTTT.

This chain connects TRBV4-1 to TRBJ2-3; a possible D gene is TRBD1 (5 bases). The CDR3 length is 18 residues. Trimming removed 3 bases at V and 2 bases at J, with 21 bases between. Germline lookup yields CDR1 MGHRA and CDR2 YSYEKL. DNA for the CDR3: TGCGCCAGCAGCCACCAGAGAGCTGGGGCTGGGATCACAGATACGCAGTATTTT. Its translation is CASSHQRAGAGITDTQYF.

This chain joins TRBV11-2 and TRBJ2-3; the match to TRBD2 covers 13 bases. Per germline, CDR1 SGHAT and CDR2 FQNNGV. This CDR3 has 15 amino acids. Germline trimming cut 3 bases from V and 4 bases from J; bases unmatched to any gene: 1. CDR3 sequence (DNA): TGTGCCAGCAGCTTCGGACTAGCGGGGGCAGATACGCAGTATTTT. Amino acid sequence: CASSFGLAGADTQYF.

The CDR3, as DNA: TGTGCCAGCAGTTTAGTGGGGACTAGCACAGATACGCAGTATTTT. Residues: CASSLVGTSTDTQYF. The genes are TRBV28 and TRBJ2-3; a possible D gene is TRBD2 (6 bases). The length of the CDR3 is 15 residues. From germline, CDR1 is MDHEN and CDR2 SYDVKM. V was shortened by 2 bases and J by 0 bases, with 9 bases between the two germline ends.

The chain employs TRBV7-3 and TRBJ2-6; 10 bases line up with TRBD2. V trimming: 2 bases; J trimming: 2 bases; junction bases outside the gene matches: 9. The germline V gene encodes CDR1 SGHTA and CDR2 FQGTGA. The length of the CDR3 is 19 residues. The CDR3 loop reads CASSLQLAGIGAGANVLTF. The CDR3, as DNA: TGTGCCAGCAGCTTACAACTAGCGGGGATTGGGGCTGGGGCCAACGTCCTGACTTTC.

This chain uses TRBV6-5 with TRBJ2-7; possible D gene TRBD1, 6 bases. Germline V gene lookup returns CDR1 MNHEY and CDR2 SVGAGI. CDR3 length: 13 residues. V lost 6 bases and J 4 bases, leaving 13 bases between the germline ends. The CDR3 bases are TGTGCCAGCAGGGGGGCAGGGACGTACGAGCAGTACTTC. This sequence encodes CASRGAGTYEQYF.

The rearrangement links TRBV10-3 to TRBJ2-3; D perhaps matches TRBD1 (5 bases). The CDR3 extends over 13 amino acids. Trimming removed 5 bases from V and 2 bases from J, with 8 bases in between. CDR1 is ENHRY, CDR2 SYGVKD, per germline. CDR3 loop: CAISRGYTDTQYF. The DNA of the CDR3 is TGTGCCATCAGTAGGGGATACACAGATACGCAGTATTTT.

The chain has TRBV27 and TRBJ1-2; D is uncertain. The CDR3 covers 13 residues. The V gene's germline CDR1 is MNHEY and CDR2 SMNVEV (reference sequence). Trimming removed 2 bases at V and 2 bases at J, with 6 bases between. The CDR3 here is CASSLDGNYGYTF. In nucleotides, the CDR3 is TGTGCCAGCAGTTTAGACGGAAACTATGGCTACACCTTC.

The J gene is TRBJ1-2, the V gene TRBV5-8, with D maybe TRBD1 (6 bases). The CDR3 has 15 residues. Germline loops: CDR1 SGHTS, CDR2 YDEGEE. The germline V and J ends were trimmed by 1 base and 4 bases, with 14 bases remaining between them. In DNA form, the CDR3 reads TGTGCCAGCAGCTTGAGCCGGGGGGGGGCCTATGGCTACACCTTC. This gives the protein CASSLSRGGAYGYTF.